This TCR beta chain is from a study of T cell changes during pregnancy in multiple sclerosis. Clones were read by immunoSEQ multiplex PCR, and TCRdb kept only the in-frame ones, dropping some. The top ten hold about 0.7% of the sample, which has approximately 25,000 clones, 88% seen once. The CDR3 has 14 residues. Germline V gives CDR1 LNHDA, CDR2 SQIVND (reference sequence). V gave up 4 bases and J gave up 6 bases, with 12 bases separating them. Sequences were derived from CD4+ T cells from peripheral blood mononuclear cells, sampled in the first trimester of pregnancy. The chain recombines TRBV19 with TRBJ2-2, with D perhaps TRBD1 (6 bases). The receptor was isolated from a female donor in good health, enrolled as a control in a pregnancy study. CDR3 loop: CASSTVQGPGELFF. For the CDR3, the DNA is TGTGCCAGTAGTACCGTGCAGGGGCCCGGGGAGCTGTTTTTT.